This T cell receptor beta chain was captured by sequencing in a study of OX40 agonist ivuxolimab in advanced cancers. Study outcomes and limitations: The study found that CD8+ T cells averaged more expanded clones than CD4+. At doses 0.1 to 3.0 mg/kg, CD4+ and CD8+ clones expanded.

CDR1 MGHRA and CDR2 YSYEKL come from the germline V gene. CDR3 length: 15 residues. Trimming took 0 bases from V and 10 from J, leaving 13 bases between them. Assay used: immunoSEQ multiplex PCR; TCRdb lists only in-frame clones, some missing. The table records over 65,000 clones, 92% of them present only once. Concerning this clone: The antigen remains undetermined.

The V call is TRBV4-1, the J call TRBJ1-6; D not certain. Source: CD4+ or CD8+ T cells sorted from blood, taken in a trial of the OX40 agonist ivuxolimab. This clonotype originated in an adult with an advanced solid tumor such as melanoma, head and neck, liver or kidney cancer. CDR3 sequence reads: CASSQDWAEGSPLHF. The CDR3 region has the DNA TGCGCCAGCAGCCAAGATTGGGCCGAGGGATCACCCCTCCACTTT.